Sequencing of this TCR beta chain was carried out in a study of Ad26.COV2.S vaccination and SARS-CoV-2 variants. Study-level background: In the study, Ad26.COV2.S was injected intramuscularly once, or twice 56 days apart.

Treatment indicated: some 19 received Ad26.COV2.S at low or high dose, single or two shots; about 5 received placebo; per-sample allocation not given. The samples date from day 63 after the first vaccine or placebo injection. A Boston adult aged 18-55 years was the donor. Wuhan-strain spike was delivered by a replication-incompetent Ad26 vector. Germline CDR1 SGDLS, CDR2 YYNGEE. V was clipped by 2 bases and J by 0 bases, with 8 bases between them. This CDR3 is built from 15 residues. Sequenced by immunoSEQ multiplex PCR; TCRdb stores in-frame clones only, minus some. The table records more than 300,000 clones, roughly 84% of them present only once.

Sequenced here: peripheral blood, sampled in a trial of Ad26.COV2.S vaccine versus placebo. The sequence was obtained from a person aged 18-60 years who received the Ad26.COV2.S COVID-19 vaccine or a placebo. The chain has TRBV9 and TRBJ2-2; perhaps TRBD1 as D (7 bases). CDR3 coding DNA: TGTGCCAGCAGCGTCAGGGGGGCGAACACCGGGGAGCTGTTTTTT. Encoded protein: CASSVRGANTGELFF.